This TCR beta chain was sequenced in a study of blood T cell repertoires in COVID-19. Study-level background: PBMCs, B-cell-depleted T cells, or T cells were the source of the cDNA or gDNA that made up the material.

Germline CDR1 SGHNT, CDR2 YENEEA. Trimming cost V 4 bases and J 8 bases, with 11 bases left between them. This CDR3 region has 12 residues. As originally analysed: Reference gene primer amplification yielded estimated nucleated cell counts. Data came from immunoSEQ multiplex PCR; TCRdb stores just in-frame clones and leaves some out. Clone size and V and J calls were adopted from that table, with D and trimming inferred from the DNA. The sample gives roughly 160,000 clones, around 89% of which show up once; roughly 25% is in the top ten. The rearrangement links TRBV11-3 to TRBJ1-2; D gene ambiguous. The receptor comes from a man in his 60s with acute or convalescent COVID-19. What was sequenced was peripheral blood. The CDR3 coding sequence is TGTGCCAGCAGCTCCGGGAATGGGGGCTACACCTTC. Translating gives CASSSGNGGYTF. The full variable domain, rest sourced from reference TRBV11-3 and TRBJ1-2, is EAGVVQSPRYKIIEKKQPVAFWCNPISGHNTLYWYLQNLGQGPELLIRYENEEAVDDSQLPKDRFSAERLKGVDSTLKIQPAELGDSAVYLCASSSGNGGYTFGSGTRLTVV.